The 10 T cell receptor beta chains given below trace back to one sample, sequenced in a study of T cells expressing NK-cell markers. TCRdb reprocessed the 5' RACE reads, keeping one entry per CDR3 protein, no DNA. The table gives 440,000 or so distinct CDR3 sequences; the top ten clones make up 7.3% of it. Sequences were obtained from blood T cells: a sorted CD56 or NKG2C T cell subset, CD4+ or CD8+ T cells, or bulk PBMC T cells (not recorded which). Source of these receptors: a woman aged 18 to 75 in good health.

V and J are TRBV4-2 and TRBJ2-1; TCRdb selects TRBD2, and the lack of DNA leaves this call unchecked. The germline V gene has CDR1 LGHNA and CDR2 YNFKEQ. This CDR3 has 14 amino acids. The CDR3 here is CASSQVRGPNEQFF.

This CDR3 reads CASSQGFSGREPPNNEQFF. The chain has TRBV14 and TRBJ2-1; TCRdb's D gene call, TRBD1, goes unchecked for lack of DNA. CDR3 length: 19 residues. Germline CDR1 is SGHDN and CDR2 is FVKESK.

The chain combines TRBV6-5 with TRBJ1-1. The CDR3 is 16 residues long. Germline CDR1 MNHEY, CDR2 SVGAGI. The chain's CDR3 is CASSYRAGGQNTEAFF.

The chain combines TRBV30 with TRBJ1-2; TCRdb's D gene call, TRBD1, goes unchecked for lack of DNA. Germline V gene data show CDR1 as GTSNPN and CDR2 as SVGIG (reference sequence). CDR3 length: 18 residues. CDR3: CAWSLPGGRWSANYGYTF.

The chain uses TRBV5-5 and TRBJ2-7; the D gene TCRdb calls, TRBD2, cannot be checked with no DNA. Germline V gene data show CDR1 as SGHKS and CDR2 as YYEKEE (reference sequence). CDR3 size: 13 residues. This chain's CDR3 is CASSLVVTGEQYF.

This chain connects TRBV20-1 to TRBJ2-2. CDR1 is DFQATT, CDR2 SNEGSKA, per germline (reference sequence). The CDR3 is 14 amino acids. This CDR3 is CSARGGNPTGELFF.

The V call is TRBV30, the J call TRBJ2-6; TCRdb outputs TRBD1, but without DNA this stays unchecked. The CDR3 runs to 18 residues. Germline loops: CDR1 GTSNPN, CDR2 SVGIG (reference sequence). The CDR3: CAWSGFQGIPSGANVLTF.

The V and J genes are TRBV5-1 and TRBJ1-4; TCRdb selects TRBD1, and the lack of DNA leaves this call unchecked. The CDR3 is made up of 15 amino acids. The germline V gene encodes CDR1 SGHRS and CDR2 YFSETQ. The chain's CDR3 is CASSEGGRTNEKLFF.

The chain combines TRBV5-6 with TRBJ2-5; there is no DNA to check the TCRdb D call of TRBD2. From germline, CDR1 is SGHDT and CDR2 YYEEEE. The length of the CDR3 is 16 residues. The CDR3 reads CASSVLFLAVQETQYF. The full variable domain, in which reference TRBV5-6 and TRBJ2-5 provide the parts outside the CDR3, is DAGVTQSPTHLIKTRGQQVTLRCSPKSGHDTVSWYQQALGQGPQFIFQYYEEEERQRGNFPDRFSGHQFPNYSSELNVNALLLGDSALYLCASSVLFLAVQETQYFGPGTRLLVL.

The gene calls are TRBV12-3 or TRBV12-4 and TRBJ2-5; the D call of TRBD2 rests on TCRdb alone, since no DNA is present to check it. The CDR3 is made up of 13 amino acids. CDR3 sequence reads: CASSDGLVKTQYF.